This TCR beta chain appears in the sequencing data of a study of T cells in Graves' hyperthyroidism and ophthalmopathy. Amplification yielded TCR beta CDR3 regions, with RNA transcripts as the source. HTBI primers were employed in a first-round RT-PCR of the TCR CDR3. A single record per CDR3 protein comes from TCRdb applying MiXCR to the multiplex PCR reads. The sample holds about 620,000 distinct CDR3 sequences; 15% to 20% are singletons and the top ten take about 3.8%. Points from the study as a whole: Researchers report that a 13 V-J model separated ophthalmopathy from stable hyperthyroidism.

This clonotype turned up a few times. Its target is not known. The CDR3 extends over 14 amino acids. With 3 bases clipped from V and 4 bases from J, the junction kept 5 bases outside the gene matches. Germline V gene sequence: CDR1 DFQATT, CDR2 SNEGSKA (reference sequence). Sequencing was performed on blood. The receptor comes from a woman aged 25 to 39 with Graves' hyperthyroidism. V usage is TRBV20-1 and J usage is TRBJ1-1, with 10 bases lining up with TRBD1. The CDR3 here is CSASTGQGGTEAFF. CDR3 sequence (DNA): TGCAGTGCTAGTACAGGACAGGGGGGCACTGAAGCTTTCTTT.